This TCR beta chain was captured in a study of blood T cells in healthy people across ages. The authors ran a second PCR of about 6 to 12 cycles using a sample-barcoded 5' primer and a J-beta primer mix. A single record per CDR3 protein comes from TCRdb applying MiXCR to the 5' RACE reads. The table has around 1,500,000 distinct CDR3 sequences, 35% to 45% seen once. Of note for this clonotype: Its specificity is not known.

General study findings and limits: Strong correlation was found linking TCR beta diversity to naive T cell percentage.

Sample donors were healthy Caucasian individuals that came from Russia, aged 6 to 90. Sequencing input: blood. The sequence came from a woman aged 18-29 years in good health.

CDR3 loop: CSARDSRGLSYEQYF. The CDR3 DNA follows: TGCAGTGCTAGAGATAGCAGGGGGCTTTCCTACGAGCAGTACTTC. The chain uses TRBV20-1 and TRBJ2-4, with 8 bases identical to TRBD1. The J call may be incorrect, as the DNA end agrees better with TRBJ2-7. The CDR3 runs 15 residues. CDR1 and CDR2 from the germline V gene are DFQATT and SNEGSKA (reference sequence).